Following are 8 T cell receptor beta chains from one sample sequenced in a study of metastatic and nonmetastatic thyroid tumors. Prior to thyroid surgery, none of the patients had received any treatment. TCRdb re-called the PCR reads via MiXCR. The repertoire holds 35,000 to 45,000 clones, with over 10% as singletons. What was sequenced was blood. The receptors derive from a male donor with papillary thyroid cancer or a benign thyroid nodule (not recorded which). Some clones in this sample may be carry-over from other donors' samples.

Ten or more counts support this clone. This sample also contains other DNA sequences that code for the same CDR3. The J gene is TRBJ1-2, the V gene TRBV20-1, with D unclear. The CDR3 is made up of 17 amino acids. V gave up 6 bases and J gave up 1 base, with 24 bases separating them. Looked up from germline, CDR1 is DFQATT and CDR2 is SNEGSKA (reference sequence). The CDR3 spells CSAQIRADSISNYGYTF. CDR3 coding DNA: TGCAGTGCCCAGATCCGGGCCGACTCAATTAGTAACTATGGCTACACCTTC.

There are many counts of this clone. This sequence joins TRBV20-1 and TRBJ2-7; D remains unclear. CDR1 is DFQATT, CDR2 SNEGSKA, per germline (reference sequence). This CDR3 spans 13 amino acids. V lost 1 base, J lost 4 bases, and 11 bases lay in between. The CDR3 region is CSARGRDVYEQYF. DNA of the CDR3: TGCAGTGCTAGAGGGCGTGACGTATACGAGCAGTACTTC.

This clone was found many times. The chain couples TRBV6-5 to TRBJ2-1, with 13 bases that match TRBD2. This CDR3 is 17 amino acids long. Trimming at V came to 0 bases and at J to 6 bases, leaving 5 bases not matched to a gene. Looked up from germline, CDR1 is MNHEY and CDR2 is SVGAGI. The CDR3 here is CASSYSRLAGGANEQFF. The CDR3 coding sequence is TGTGCCAGCAGTTACTCGAGACTAGCGGGAGGAGCCAATGAGCAGTTCTTC.

The gene calls are TRBV5-4 and TRBJ2-3; 10 bases agree with TRBD2. The germline V gene encodes CDR1 SGHNT and CDR2 YYREEE (reference sequence). CDR3 length: 16 amino acids. Trimming cost V 5 bases and J 4 bases; bases outside gene matches: 10. CDR3 in amino acids: CASSFALAGEADTQYF. In nucleotides, the CDR3 is TGTGCCAGCAGTTTTGCCCTAGCGGGAGAGGCAGATACGCAGTATTTT.

This clone has a count of ten or more. The chain has TRBV4-3 and TRBJ1-2; TRBD1 aligns across 10 bases. Per the germline V gene, CDR1 is LGHNA and CDR2 is YSLEER. CDR3 length equals 12 residues. Trimming cost V 5 bases and J 10 bases; bases outside gene matches: 4. The CDR3 DNA reads as TGCGCCAGCAGCTCGGGGACAGGGGTCTACACCTTC. Encoded protein: CASSSGTGVYTF.

This clone was seen only a few times. The chain has TRBV18 and TRBJ1-2, with D hard to call. The V gene lost 3 bases and the J gene lost 2 bases, with 13 bases spanning the gap. Germline-derived CDR1 and CDR2 are KGHSH and LQKENI. The CDR3 extends over 15 amino acids. CDR3 sequence (DNA): TGTGCCAGCTCACCCCCCAATGCGAGAAACTATGGCTACACCTTC. Its protein product is CASSPPNARNYGYTF.

This clone was counted ten times or more. V gene TRBV11-1 combines with J gene TRBJ2-1, with 7 bases lining up with TRBD2. There are 16 residues in the CDR3. Germline assignment: CDR1 SGHAT and CDR2 FQDESV (reference sequence). V dropped 1 base and J dropped 1; count of bases not matched to a gene: 4. CDR3 residues: CASSLGREYSYNEQFF. The CDR3 DNA is TGTGCCAGCAGCTTAGGGCGGGAGTATTCCTACAATGAGCAGTTCTTC.

This clone was seen ten or more times. V is TRBV12-5 and J is TRBJ1-1, with 11 bases fitting TRBD1. The CDR3 spans 18 residues. With V trimmed by 3 bases and J by 6 bases, 15 bases remained unmatched. CDR1 is LGHNT, CDR2 FRNRAP, per germline. The chain's CDR3 is CASGFGTGGVSKTAEAFF. The CDR3 DNA is TGTGCTAGTGGTTTCGGGACAGGGGGAGTGTCCAAAACCGCTGAAGCTTTCTTT.